This passage covers 14 T cell receptor beta chains from one sample sequenced in a study of blood T cell repertoires in COVID-19. The protocol was immunoSEQ multiplex PCR, while the TCRdb copy is restricted to in-frame clones and leaves out a portion. This table holds about 290,000 clones, nearly 90% found once. What was sequenced was peripheral blood. The receptors come from a woman under 40 with COVID-19, enrolled during active disease.

The J gene is TRBJ2-1, the V gene TRBV29-1; the D gene is possibly TRBD2 (5 bases). The CDR3 is made up of 16 amino acids. Germline assignment: CDR1 SQVTM and CDR2 ANQGSEA. Trimming stripped 7 bases from V and 0 bases from J, with 19 bases between. CDR3 sequence reads: CSAIMAGRGSYNEQFF. For the CDR3, the DNA is TGCAGCGCAATTATGGCCGGCCGGGGCTCCTACAATGAGCAGTTCTTC.

The chain joins TRBV5-1 to TRBJ2-7, with 7 bases that match TRBD1. Trimming took 7 bases from V and 5 from J; bases not matched to a gene: 12. The length of the CDR3 is 14 residues. CDR1 and CDR2 (germline): SGHRS, YFSETQ. CDR3 residues: CASYRDREGDEQYF. As DNA, the CDR3 is TGCGCCAGCTACCGAGACAGGGAAGGGGACGAGCAGTACTTC.

The chain is built from TRBV7-9 and TRBJ1-2; D unresolved. CDR3 length: 12 residues. The V gene lost 5 bases and the J gene lost 5 bases, with 9 bases spanning the gap. In germline, CDR1 is SEHNR, CDR2 FQNEAQ (reference sequence). DNA for the CDR3: TGTGCCAGCAGCCCCCTGTTGTATGGCTACACCTTC. Translation gives CASSPLLYGYTF.

This chain connects TRBV5-1 to TRBJ2-3, with D possibly matching TRBD1 (6 bases). CDR3 length: 16 residues. Germline V CDR1 and CDR2: SGHRS, YFSETQ. Trimming removed 2 bases at V and 1 base at J, with 14 bases between. The CDR3 DNA sequence: TGCGCCAGCAGCTTAACAGGGATAATACGCACAGATACGCAGTATTTT. This gives the protein CASSLTGIIRTDTQYF. Together with reference TRBV5-1 and TRBJ2-3, the CDR3 gives the full variable domain: KAGVTQTPRYLIKTRGQQVTLSCSPISGHRSVSWYQQTPGQGLQFLFEYFSETQRNKGNFPGRFSGRQFSNSRSEMNVSTLELGDSALYLCASSLTGIIRTDTQYFGPGTRLTVL.

This clone showed up just a few times. The chain links TRBV15 to TRBJ2-7; D is perhaps TRBD1 (5 bases). Germline CDR1 and CDR2: LNHNV and YYDKDF (reference sequence). The V end was cut by 1 base, the J end by 0 bases, with 13 bases between. The CDR3 extends over 16 amino acids. The CDR3 bases are TGTGCCACCAGCAGAGGAGGATTCCAGGGCTCCTACGAGCAGTACTTC. This encodes CATSRGGFQGSYEQYF.

The chain uses TRBV5-1 and TRBJ2-6, with D unclear. Germline values: CDR1 SGHRS, CDR2 YFSETQ. This CDR3 is built from 14 residues. Trimming took 4 bases from V and 0 from J, leaving 5 bases between them. CDR3 sequence: CASSPDSGANVLTF. Here the CDR3 DNA reads TGCGCCAGCAGCCCAGACTCTGGGGCCAACGTCCTGACTTTC.

The chain joins TRBV19 to TRBJ2-3; 14 bases map to TRBD2. Germline lookup yields CDR1 LNHDA and CDR2 SQIVND (reference sequence). The V segment lost 6 bases and the J segment 9 bases; nucleotides outside the gene matches: 2. The CDR3 has 13 residues. CDR3 protein: CASRTSGGATQYF. CDR3 coding DNA: TGTGCCAGTAGGACTAGCGGGGGGGCCACGCAGTATTTT.

J is TRBJ1-6 and V is TRBV7-6; 10 bases are shared with TRBD1. V lost 2 bases and J lost 9; bases outside the gene matches: 4. The germline gives CDR1 SGHVS, CDR2 FNYEAQ. This CDR3 region has 15 residues. DNA of the CDR3: TGTGCCAGCAGCTTATCCGGGACAGGGGCTTCACCCCTCCACTTT. Translated: CASSLSGTGASPLHF.

The rearrangement links TRBV5-6 to TRBJ2-7; D is unresolved. CDR1 is SGHDT, CDR2 YYEEEE, per germline. The CDR3 is 11 residues long. V lost 0 bases to trimming and J lost 7 bases, with 5 bases between them. The CDR3 DNA is TGTGCCAGCAGCTTGGCCGTTGAGCAGTACTTC. Residues: CASSLAVEQYF.

This chain connects TRBV3-1 (or the pseudogene TRBV3-2) to TRBJ2-1; 10 nucleotides match TRBD2. The CDR3 contains 15 residues. V lost 8 bases to trimming and J lost 6 bases; unmatched junction nucleotides: 10. Germline V CDR1 and CDR2: LGHDT, YNNKEL (reference sequence). The CDR3 spells CASSLAGGSINEQFF. CDR3 nucleotide sequence: TGTGCCAGCTCGTTAGCGGGGGGAAGTATCAATGAGCAGTTCTTC.

V gene TRBV12-3 or TRBV12-4 combines with J gene TRBJ2-1; 10 bases line up with TRBD2. The CDR3 is 12 amino acids. Losses at the gene ends were 6 bases for V and 10 bases for J; bases not matched to a gene: 3. In DNA form, the CDR3 reads TGTGCCAGCAGCCGACTAGCGGGCGAGCAGTTCTTC. Its protein product is CASSRLAGEQFF.

The chain links TRBV6-5 to TRBJ1-2, with D uncertain. The CDR3 is made up of 13 amino acids. V lost 6 bases and J lost 6, with 14 bases in between. CDR1 is MNHEY, CDR2 SVGAGI, per germline. The CDR3 region is CASRAGQEDGYTF. The DNA for the CDR3 is TGTGCCAGCAGAGCCGGGCAGGAGGATGGCTACACCTTC.

The gene calls are TRBV3-1 (or the pseudogene TRBV3-2) and TRBJ2-5, with 7 bases that match TRBD1. CDR3 length: 14 residues. Unmatched junction bases numbered 6, after V lost 3 bases and J lost 5 bases. Per germline, CDR1 LGHDT and CDR2 YNNKEL (reference sequence). CDR3 residues: CASSHNRGGETQYF. Here the CDR3 DNA reads TGTGCCAGCAGCCACAACAGGGGTGGGGAGACCCAGTACTTC.

In this sample, this clone turned up a few times. The chain joins TRBV5-1 to TRBJ2-5; 8 nucleotides align to TRBD1. Trimming at V came to 4 bases and at J to 2 bases, leaving 13 bases not matched to a gene. This CDR3 is 17 amino acids long. Germline V lookup: CDR1 SGHRS, CDR2 YFSETQ. The CDR3 loop is CASSRGQGTVGQETQYF. DNA of the CDR3: TGCGCCAGCAGCAGAGGACAGGGAACGGTTGGGCAAGAGACCCAGTACTTC.